This T cell receptor beta chain was recorded in a study of OX40 agonist ivuxolimab in advanced cancers. Study background: Patients were around 83% male with ages roughly 20 to 80, mean 60.

This CDR3 is 12 amino acids long. Trimming removed 2 bases from V and 7 bases from J, with 6 bases in between. The germline gives CDR1 SEHNR, CDR2 FQNEAQ (reference sequence). Repertoires were generated with immunoSEQ multiplex PCR, while TCRdb's copy carries only in-frame clones and drops some. The table lists 20,000 to 25,000 clones, 75% to 90% of them singletons. As to this clone: Its target is unknown.

Study results and limitations: The CD4+ and CD8+ T cells in the blood had expanded clonally by week 6 at 0.1 to 3.0 mg/kg. In the 0.1-3.0 mg/kg groups, partial responders showed among the lowest expansion.

The TCR comes from an adult with an advanced solid tumor such as melanoma, head and neck, liver or kidney cancer. Sequences were derived from CD4+ or CD8+ T cells sorted from blood, sampled in a trial of the OX40 agonist ivuxolimab. This chain connects TRBV7-9 to TRBJ2-1; no definite D call. The CDR3 sequence: CASSLRFNEQFF. The CDR3 region has the DNA TGTGCCAGCAGCTTACGGTTTAATGAGCAGTTCTTC.